These 32 T cell receptor beta chains came from one sample sequenced in a study of siplizumab effects on memory and regulatory T cells. Using immunoSEQ multiplex PCR, the repertoire was profiled, and TCRdb retains in-frame clones only, with some absent. The table has about 70,000 clones, over 75% seen once. Sequenced sample: Tregs sorted from blood. The receptor source for this set is a human donor in good health.

The V and J genes are TRBV28 and TRBJ2-4, with D perhaps matching TRBD1 (6 bases). Germline V gene data show CDR1 as MDHEN and CDR2 as SYDVKM. Trimming left V 2 bases short and J 5 bases short, with 10 bases between. This CDR3 contains 14 residues. In nucleotides, the CDR3 is TGTGCCAGCAGTTTAGCAGGGGTAGAAAACATTCAGTACTTC. As protein: CASSLAGVENIQYF.

The chain uses TRBV21-1 and TRBJ2-3; the D call of TRBD2 is as the table states it, not checked on the DNA. TRBV21-1 is shown as a pseudogene. There are 16 residues in the CDR3. This CDR3 reads CASNGTSGRATDTQYF. The DNA of the CDR3 is TGTGCCAGCAACGGGACTAGCGGGAGGGCGACAGATACGCAGTATTTT.

The CDR3 DNA reads TGTGCCAGTCAGCGAGAGATTGGGGACGAGCAGTACTTC. This sequence encodes CASQREIGDEQYF. The rearrangement uses TRBV19 and TRBJ2-7, with D hard to call. The CDR3 loop spans 13 amino acids. CDR1 LNHDA and CDR2 SQIVND come from the germline V gene (reference sequence). The V and J ends lost 8 bases and 5 bases respectively, with 16 bases between them.

J is TRBJ2-1 and V is TRBV30; D not resolved. Germline V gene sequence: CDR1 GTSNPN, CDR2 SVGIG (reference sequence). V lost 3 bases, J lost 0 bases, and 15 bases lay in between. The CDR3 covers 16 residues. CDR3 region: CAWSIKGSNSYNEQFF. CDR3 sequence (DNA): TGTGCCTGGAGCATAAAGGGCAGCAACTCCTACAATGAGCAGTTCTTC.

The chain has TRBV10-1 and TRBJ2-2; D may match TRBD1 or TRBD2 (5 bases each). The CDR3 has 18 residues. Germline loops: CDR1 WNHNN, CDR2 SYGVQD (reference sequence). The V gene lost 10 bases and the J gene lost 1 base, with 25 bases spanning the gap. The CDR3 region is CATTIRDPGRRNTGELFF. The CDR3 DNA reads as TGCGCCACCACCATTAGGGATCCGGGACGGCGGAACACCGGGGAGCTGTTTTTT.

This chain connects TRBV4-3 to TRBJ1-3, with D tentatively TRBD1 (5 bases). The CDR3 is made up of 15 amino acids. Germline assignment: CDR1 LGHNA and CDR2 YSLEER. Trimming left V 2 bases short and J 2 bases short, with 10 bases between. DNA of the CDR3: TGCGCCAGCAGCCAAATGCAGGGAACTGGAAACACCATATATTTT. Protein product: CASSQMQGTGNTIYF.

The chain uses TRBV5-1 and TRBJ2-2; D gene unclear. The CDR3 extends over 14 amino acids. Trimming pared 5 bases from V and 5 bases from J, leaving 13 bases between. Germline V gene sequence: CDR1 SGHRS, CDR2 YFSETQ. The CDR3: CASRLQWGTGELFF. The CDR3 DNA is TGCGCCAGCAGGCTACAGTGGGGAACCGGGGAGCTGTTTTTT. The full variable domain, completed using reference TRBV5-1 and TRBJ2-2, is KAGVTQTPRYLIKTRGQQVTLSCSPISGHRSVSWYQQTPGQGLQFLFEYFSETQRNKGNFPGRFSGRQFSNSRSEMNVSTLELGDSALYLCASRLQWGTGELFFGEGSRLTVL.

The rearrangement joins TRBV6-1 to TRBJ2-3, with a possible D match to TRBD2 (7 bases). Trimming removed 6 bases at V and 14 bases at J, with 27 bases between. Germline values: CDR1 MNHNS, CDR2 SASEGT. The CDR3 is made up of 15 amino acids. The CDR3 DNA follows: TGTGCCAGCAGACACCTGAGGGGGGGGGCCGCGGTCCCGTATTTT. This translates into CASRHLRGGAAVPYF.

The V and J genes are TRBV19 and TRBJ1-2, with D perhaps matching TRBD1 (5 bases). The CDR3 has 14 amino acids. The V end was cut by 5 bases, the J end by 8 bases, with 18 bases between. Germline CDR1 reads LNHDA; CDR2 reads SQIVND (reference sequence). This CDR3 is CASSELWGAEGYTF. The CDR3 bases are TGTGCCAGTAGTGAATTGTGGGGCGCCGAGGGCTACACCTTC.

The rearrangement joins TRBV5-4 to TRBJ2-7, with D tentatively TRBD2 (6 bases). Looked up from germline, CDR1 is SGHNT and CDR2 is YYREEE (reference sequence). Deletions cut 2 bases from V and 7 bases from J, with 10 bases between. This CDR3 contains 12 residues. CDR3 protein: CASSFTSREQYF. The CDR3 DNA sequence: TGTGCCAGCAGCTTTACTAGCCGGGAGCAGTACTTC.

This clone turned up a few times. The rearrangement uses TRBV7-2 and TRBJ2-5, with 14 bases fitting TRBD2. Trimming cost V 5 bases and J 4 bases; bases outside gene matches: 9. Germline CDR1 SGHTA, CDR2 FQGNSA. The CDR3 runs to 17 residues. The CDR3 is CASSKAGTSGRGETQYF. The CDR3, as DNA: TGTGCCAGCAGCAAAGCCGGGACTAGCGGGAGAGGAGAGACCCAGTACTTC.

The rearrangement joins TRBV7-6 to TRBJ2-2; TRBD2 matches 7 bases. V trimming: 5 bases; J trimming: 7 bases; junction bases outside the gene matches: 13. The germline gives CDR1 SGHVS, CDR2 FNYEAQ. There are 16 residues in the CDR3. The CDR3: CASSRAGVSGSGELFF. DNA for the CDR3: TGTGCCAGCAGCAGGGCGGGGGTGAGCGGTAGCGGGGAGCTGTTTTTT.

This clone is a singleton in its sample. The chain combines TRBV1 with TRBJ2-7; the DNA was not used to check the table's D call, TRBD2. TRBV1 corresponds to a pseudogene. This CDR3 is built from 20 residues. DNA for the CDR3: TGCACCAGCAGCCAAGAGGTAGGTCTTAGGGGGACTAACTCCTCCTACGAGCAGTACTTC. Translation gives CTSSQEVGLRGTNSSYEQYF.

CDR3 in DNA: TGTGCCAGCAGCCGGGGGGCCCCTGCTGAAGCTTTCTTT. Its protein product is CASSRGAPAEAFF. The chain combines TRBV6-5 with TRBJ1-1; maybe TRBD1 (6 bases). The V gene's germline CDR1 is MNHEY and CDR2 SVGAGI. V lost 6 bases and J lost 6, with 14 bases in between. This CDR3 comprises 13 residues.

The V call is TRBV27, the J call TRBJ2-7, with 11 positions matching TRBD2. CDR3 size: 17 residues. Germline-derived CDR1 and CDR2 are MNHEY and SMNVEV (reference sequence). With 5 bases clipped from V and 3 bases from J, the junction kept 12 bases outside the gene matches. CDR3 DNA: TGTGCCAGCAGTCCTAGCGGGAGGTCAACAGGTGGCTACGAGCAGTACTTC. This sequence encodes CASSPSGRSTGGYEQYF.

V is TRBV29-1 and J is TRBJ2-3; 7 bases are shared with TRBD1. In germline, CDR1 is SQVTM, CDR2 ANQGSEA. V was pared by 6 bases and J by 2 bases, with 5 bases of the junction left unmatched. The CDR3 loop spans 13 amino acids. Written as DNA, the CDR3 is TGCAGCGTAGCGACAGGGTCCACAGATACGCAGTATTTT. This translates into CSVATGSTDTQYF.

The chain couples TRBV27 to TRBJ2-1, with a weak D call TRBD2 (6 bases). The germline V gene has CDR1 MNHEY and CDR2 SMNVEV (reference sequence). This CDR3 contains 15 residues. Deletions cut 5 bases from V and 6 bases from J, with 17 bases between. The CDR3 coding sequence is TGTGCCAGCAGTCGTTTCGGGAGTCCCTCCAATGAGCAGTTCTTC. The encoded protein is CASSRFGSPSNEQFF.

V is TRBV27 and J is TRBJ2-5; 11 bases line up with TRBD2. V was pared by 1 base and J by 3 bases, with 7 bases of the junction left unmatched. The CDR3 sequence is 17 residues long. Germline V CDR1 and CDR2: MNHEY, SMNVEV (reference sequence). This CDR3 reads CASSLYKGTSGEETQYF. The CDR3, as DNA: TGTGCCAGCAGTTTATATAAAGGGACTAGCGGTGAAGAGACCCAGTACTTC.

The chain joins TRBV7-9 to TRBJ1-4; 7 nucleotides match TRBD1. The germline CDR1 and CDR2 sequences are SEHNR and FQNEAQ (reference sequence). The CDR3 is 15 residues long. The V and J ends lost 5 bases and 0 bases, in that order; junction bases with no gene match: 3. CDR3 in amino acids: CASSLTGTTNEKLFF. The CDR3 nucleotides are TGTGCCAGCAGCCTGACAGGGACAACTAATGAAAAACTGTTTTTT.

This chain connects TRBV2 to TRBJ2-3, with 8 bases aligning to TRBD2. In germline, CDR1 is SNHLY, CDR2 FYNNEI. The CDR3 is made up of 14 amino acids. Trimming cost V 8 bases and J 2 bases; bases outside gene matches: 6. The CDR3, as DNA: TGTGCCAGCGGGCGGGGGGCATCCACAGATACGCAGTATTTT. Amino acids: CASGRGASTDTQYF.

The J gene is TRBJ1-2, the V gene TRBV30; no clear D gene. The CDR3 spans 14 residues. V dropped 5 bases and J dropped 0 bases, with 13 bases sitting between them. Germline V gene lookup returns CDR1 GTSNPN and CDR2 SVGIG (reference sequence). CDR3 bases: TGTGCCTGGGGCCAGCAGGAGACTAACTATGGCTACACCTTC. It specifies CAWGQQETNYGYTF.

This chain uses TRBV5-1 with TRBJ2-1; TRBD2 matches 14 bases. The length of the CDR3 is 15 residues. Germline CDR1 SGHRS, CDR2 YFSETQ. V gave up 4 bases and J gave up 6 bases; unmatched junction bases: 3. The CDR3, as DNA: TGCGCCAGCAGCATGGGACTAGCGGGAGTCAATGAGCAGTTCTTC. It yields the protein CASSMGLAGVNEQFF.

The chain recombines TRBV4-2 with TRBJ2-7; perhaps D is TRBD1 or TRBD2 (7 bases each). CDR3 length: 16 residues. CDR1 LGHNA and CDR2 YNFKEQ come from the germline V gene. Trimming left V 2 bases short and J 3 bases short, with 17 bases between. The CDR3: CASSQYTGAGDYEQYF. CDR3 bases: TGTGCCAGCAGCCAATATACAGGGGCGGGGGACTACGAGCAGTACTTC.

J is TRBJ1-2 and V is TRBV19, with D unresolved. The germline gives CDR1 LNHDA, CDR2 SQIVND (reference sequence). Trimming left V 5 bases short and J 6 bases short, with 7 bases between. This CDR3 has 11 amino acids. The CDR3 is CASSRGNGYTF. In DNA, the CDR3 is TGTGCCAGTAGTCGTGGAAATGGCTACACCTTC.

The rearrangement joins TRBV4-3 to TRBJ2-1; D is ambiguous. Germline V gives CDR1 LGHNA, CDR2 YSLEER. This CDR3 is 13 amino acids long. V shed 0 bases and J shed 5 bases, with 5 bases lying between them. CDR3 in DNA: TGCGCCAGCAGCCAAGATTCCGACAATGAGCAGTTCTTC. It encodes CASSQDSDNEQFF.

This chain links TRBV28 with TRBJ2-3; the match to TRBD1 covers 10 bases. J lost 4 bases, V lost 5 bases, and 9 bases had no gene match. The CDR3 consists of 16 residues. Germline V gives CDR1 MDHEN, CDR2 SYDVKM. The CDR3 bases are TGTGCCAGCAGTCAGCGGGACAGGGGTTGGCCAGATACGCAGTATTTT. As protein: CASSQRDRGWPDTQYF.

The chain couples TRBV19 to TRBJ1-5, with unresolved D. Germline-derived CDR1 and CDR2 are LNHDA and SQIVND (reference sequence). Between the trimmed V and J ends, which lost 0 bases and 11 bases, there was a span of 17 bases. The CDR3 is 15 residues long. This CDR3 is CASSIDTGSRTSQHF. CDR3 nucleotide sequence: TGTGCCAGTAGTATAGATACCGGGTCTAGGACTTCCCAGCATTTT.

The V gene is TRBV9, the J gene TRBJ2-7; weak D call: TRBD2 (5 bases). V lost 0 bases and J 5 bases, leaving 9 bases between the germline ends. Germline-derived CDR1 and CDR2 are SGDLS and YYNGEE. CDR3 length: 13 residues. The CDR3 DNA reads TGTGCCAGCAGCGTAGCCGGGAACGACGAGCAGTACTTC. This encodes CASSVAGNDEQYF. The full variable domain, completed using reference TRBV9 and TRBJ2-7, is DSGVTQTPKHLITATGQRVTLRCSPRSGDLSVYWYQQSLDQGLQFLIQYYNGEERAKGNILERFSAQQFPDLHSELNLSSLELGDSALYFCASSVAGNDEQYFGPGTRLTVT.

The chain uses TRBV7-2 and TRBJ1-4; no firm D call. The CDR3 runs 16 residues. V was trimmed by 3 bases and J by 0 bases, leaving 11 bases between them. In germline, CDR1 is SGHTA, CDR2 FQGNSA. The CDR3 loop is CASSLRTVTTNEKLFF. CDR3 coding DNA: TGTGCCAGCAGCTTGAGGACCGTTACAACTAATGAAAAACTGTTTTTT.

In this sample, this clone turned up once. This chain joins TRBV19 and TRBJ2-7, with 10 bases identical to TRBD1. Germline trimming cut 8 bases from V and 4 bases from J; bases unmatched to any gene: 14. The CDR3 is made up of 16 amino acids. CDR1 and CDR2 (germline): LNHDA, SQIVND (reference sequence). The CDR3 DNA reads as TGTGCCAGTGCACCAAGCCGGGACAGGGGTTCATACGAGCAGTACTTC. Translating it yields CASAPSRDRGSYEQYF.

Here the CDR3 reads CACGTSGRQETQYF. For the CDR3, the DNA is TGTGCCTGTGGGACTAGCGGGAGACAAGAGACCCAGTACTTC. The J gene is TRBJ2-5, the V gene TRBV30, with 14 bases aligning to TRBD2. With V trimmed by 6 bases and J by 2 bases, 2 bases remained unmatched. The length of the CDR3 is 14 residues. Germline V lookup: CDR1 GTSNPN, CDR2 SVGIG (reference sequence).

The rearrangement joins TRBV28 to TRBJ2-1, with D possibly matching TRBD1 (6 bases). The V end lost 6 bases, the J end lost 9 bases, and 21 bases lay between the germline ends. The germline gives CDR1 MDHEN, CDR2 SYDVKM. The CDR3 spans 15 residues. CDR3 nucleotides: TGTGCCAGCAGACACGGACAGCGAGAAAGGGCTGAGCAGTTCTTC. Protein sequence: CASRHGQRERAEQFF.